The 27 T cell receptor beta chains given below trace back to one sample, sequenced in a study of blood T cell repertoires in COVID-19. The protocol was immunoSEQ multiplex PCR, while the TCRdb copy is restricted to in-frame clones and leaves out a portion. Seen here are approximately 210,000 clones, roughly 86% observed once, and the top ten hold approximately 5%. Sequenced input: peripheral blood. Receptor source: a woman aged 70 to 79 with active or convalescent COVID-19.

This chain links TRBV30 with TRBJ1-1, with D unresolved. The CDR3 is 12 amino acids. With 5 bases removed from V and 0 bases from J, the gap between germline ends came to 7 bases. Germline V lookup: CDR1 GTSNPN, CDR2 SVGIG (reference sequence). CDR3 sequence: CAWGTLNTEAFF. CDR3 DNA sequence: TGTGCCTGGGGCACTTTGAACACTGAAGCTTTCTTT.

The V call is TRBV4-1, the J call TRBJ1-3; TRBD1 aligns across 9 bases. The V segment lost 4 bases and the J segment 7 bases; nucleotides outside the gene matches: 8. The CDR3 has 15 amino acids. Germline-derived CDR1 and CDR2 are MGHRA and YSYEKL. The CDR3: CASSPGGTGRNTIYF. CDR3 bases: TGCGCCAGCAGCCCCGGGGGGACAGGGAGGAACACCATATATTTT.

The V gene is TRBV6-5, the J gene TRBJ2-3; D is undetermined. CDR1 MNHEY and CDR2 SVGAGI come from the germline V gene. The V end lost 4 bases, the J end lost 7 bases, and 12 bases lay between the germline ends. There are 13 residues in the CDR3. In DNA form, the CDR3 reads TGTGCCAGCAGTTTGAACTCCAGGTATACGCAGTATTTT. Translation: CASSLNSRYTQYF.

The chain couples TRBV11-2 to TRBJ1-3; D is unclear. V was pared by 3 bases and J by 0 bases, with 15 bases between. The CDR3 loop spans 17 amino acids. Germline CDR1 and CDR2: SGHAT and FQNNGV. DNA of the CDR3: TGTGCCAGCAGCTTGGGCAGTGGCAGAAACTCTGGAAACACCATATATTTT. The encoded protein is CASSLGSGRNSGNTIYF.

This clone appeared a single time. V gene TRBV6-5 combines with J gene TRBJ2-3; 7 nucleotides align to TRBD2. The germline V gene has CDR1 MNHEY and CDR2 SVGAGI. The CDR3 has 15 amino acids. The V segment lost 5 bases and the J segment 0 bases; nucleotides outside the gene matches: 5. CDR3 nucleotides: TGTGCCAGCAGTCAACGAGCGGGAAGCACAGATACGCAGTATTTT. Translated: CASSQRAGSTDTQYF.

This clone was recorded a few times. The chain employs TRBV5-1 and TRBJ2-2; 7 bases map to TRBD2. CDR1 is SGHRS, CDR2 YFSETQ, per germline. V lost 4 bases and J lost 4; bases outside the gene matches: 7. This CDR3 spans 15 amino acids. The CDR3 protein is CASSGGDSITGELFF. The CDR3 DNA reads as TGCGCCAGCAGCGGGGGGGATTCTATCACCGGGGAGCTGTTTTTT.

This clone was counted only a few times. This sample includes further DNA sequences coding for the same CDR3. The chain uses TRBV11-2 and TRBJ2-5; D uncertain. Germline values: CDR1 SGHAT, CDR2 FQNNGV. The CDR3 loop spans 12 amino acids. V lost 0 bases and J lost 5, with 4 bases in between. For the CDR3, the DNA is TGTGCCAGCAGCTTAGATCGGGAGACCCAGTACTTC. Its protein product is CASSLDRETQYF.

This clone has only a few counts. The chain combines TRBV6-6 with TRBJ1-2, with D perhaps TRBD1 (5 bases). Germline V gene lookup returns CDR1 MNHNY and CDR2 SVGAGI (reference sequence). The CDR3 length is 14 residues. V was cut by 4 bases and J by 2 bases, with 11 bases left in between. The DNA for the CDR3 is TGTGCCAGCAGTTTGCGGGGGACGAACTATGGCTACACCTTC. Its translation: CASSLRGTNYGYTF.

The gene calls are TRBV21-1 and TRBJ1-2; the table names TRBD1, a call not compared with the DNA. TRBV21-1 is shown as a pseudogene. The CDR3 has 18 amino acids. CDR3: CASSKDTGYGVPGDGYTF. CDR3 nucleotide sequence: TGTGCCAGCAGCAAAGACACGGGGTATGGGGTACCAGGGGATGGCTACACCTTC.

The genes are TRBV6-4 and TRBJ2-2, with D unclear. Germline CDR1 MRHNA, CDR2 SNTAGT. The CDR3 covers 13 residues. Trimming stripped 2 bases from V and 2 bases from J, with 3 bases between. CDR3 amino acids: CASSDRNTGELFF. For the CDR3, the DNA is TGTGCCAGCAGTGACCGTAACACCGGGGAGCTGTTTTTT.

The chain is built from TRBV5-1 and TRBJ1-1; tentatively, D is TRBD1 (6 bases). The CDR3 length is 14 residues. Trimming cost V 2 bases and J 5 bases, with 13 bases left between them. CDR1 and CDR2 (germline): SGHRS, YFSETQ. The CDR3 here is CASSFSTGLTEAFF. CDR3 DNA: TGCGCCAGCAGCTTCTCGACAGGATTGACTGAAGCTTTCTTT.

At least ten counts were recorded for this clone. V gene TRBV5-6 combines with J gene TRBJ2-7, with a possible D match to TRBD1 (6 bases). CDR3 length equals 15 residues. Per the germline V gene, CDR1 is SGHDT and CDR2 is YYEEEE. Trimming removed 0 bases at V and 6 bases at J, with 16 bases between. The CDR3 protein is CASSLDRALKVEQYF. CDR3 nucleotides: TGTGCCAGCAGCTTGGACAGGGCCCTCAAGGTCGAGCAGTACTTC. Full variable domain (missing parts from reference TRBV5-6 and TRBJ2-7): DAGVTQSPTHLIKTRGQQVTLRCSPKSGHDTVSWYQQALGQGPQFIFQYYEEEERQRGNFPDRFSGHQFPNYSSELNVNALLLGDSALYLCASSLDRALKVEQYFGPGTRLTVT.

The gene calls are TRBV11-2 and TRBJ2-2; maybe TRBD1 (6 bases). CDR1 SGHAT and CDR2 FQNNGV come from the germline V gene. Trimming removed 6 bases at V and 6 bases at J, with 14 bases between. The CDR3 loop spans 14 amino acids. The CDR3 DNA follows: TGTGCCAGCAGAATACAGGGCGGCCCCGGGGAGCTGTTTTTT. Its protein product is CASRIQGGPGELFF. The full variable domain, with the rest looked up from reference TRBV11-2 and TRBJ2-2, is EAGVAQSPRYKIIEKRQSVAFWCNPISGHATLYWYQQILGQGPKLLIQFQNNGVVDDSQLPKDRFSAERLKGVDSTLKIQPAKLEDSAVYLCASRIQGGPGELFFGEGSRLTVL.

The chain uses TRBV20-1 and TRBJ2-3; no clear D gene. CDR3 length: 11 amino acids. CDR1 and CDR2 from the germline V gene are DFQATT and SNEGSKA (reference sequence). V dropped 6 bases and J dropped 5 bases, with 9 bases sitting between them. The CDR3 protein is CSAGLGDTQYF. DNA of the CDR3: TGCAGTGCGGGCCTCGGAGATACGCAGTATTTT.

The chain carries TRBV6-5 and TRBJ1-1; 9 bases are a match to TRBD1. The J segment lost 4 bases and the V segment lost 6 bases, leaving 9 bases of the junction unmatched. CDR3 length: 15 residues. Germline V gene sequence: CDR1 MNHEY, CDR2 SVGAGI. The CDR3, as DNA: TGTGCCAGCAGCTCTGGGACAGGGAGGGGCACTGAAGCTTTCTTT. Protein sequence: CASSSGTGRGTEAFF.

This clone was seen just once. The rearrangement links TRBV5-6 to TRBJ2-1, with 8 bases matching TRBD1. CDR1 is SGHDT, CDR2 YYEEEE, per germline. V lost 4 bases, J lost 10 bases, and 13 bases stayed unmatched. The CDR3 consists of 15 residues. Here the CDR3 reads CASSIRTGPVPEQFF. The CDR3 region has the DNA TGTGCCAGCAGCATACGGACAGGGCCCGTACCGGAGCAGTTCTTC.

The V gene is TRBV9, the J gene TRBJ2-1; 8 positions match TRBD2. The CDR3 sequence is 17 residues long. With V trimmed by 3 bases and J by 0 bases, 8 bases remained unmatched. The germline V gene encodes CDR1 SGDLS and CDR2 YYNGEE. CDR3 sequence: CASSAFQRESSYNEQFF. CDR3 bases: TGTGCCAGCAGCGCCTTCCAGCGGGAGAGCTCCTACAATGAGCAGTTCTTC.

V and J are TRBV28 and TRBJ1-1; D is ambiguous. The germline gives CDR1 MDHEN, CDR2 SYDVKM. CDR3 size: 15 residues. V dropped 6 bases and J dropped 1 base, with 15 bases sitting between them. CDR3 protein: CASRPTSSQNTEAFF. The CDR3 DNA reads as TGTGCCAGCAGACCCACCTCTAGTCAGAACACTGAAGCTTTCTTT.

The chain uses TRBV27 and TRBJ2-1; 10 bases fit TRBD2. The trim removed 5 bases at V and 2 bases at J, leaving 6 bases unmatched. Germline-derived CDR1 and CDR2 are MNHEY and SMNVEV (reference sequence). The CDR3 totals 16 residues. CDR3 in amino acids: CASSLTTSGPYNEQFF. The CDR3 nucleotides read TGTGCCAGCAGTCTAACGACTAGCGGGCCCTACAATGAGCAGTTCTTC.

V gene TRBV9 combines with J gene TRBJ2-7; 8 bases map to TRBD1. The germline CDR1 and CDR2 sequences are SGDLS and YYNGEE. CDR3 length: 21 residues. V lost 4 bases and J lost 4; bases outside the gene matches: 28. CDR3 protein: CASSPRQGPIPSPPCRYEQYF. CDR3 DNA sequence: TGTGCCAGCAGCCCCCGACAGGGGCCCATACCTTCTCCCCCGTGCCGATACGAGCAGTACTTC.

This clone was found a few times. The chain combines TRBV6-5 with TRBJ2-7; TRBD2 matches at 7 bases. Germline V lookup: CDR1 MNHEY, CDR2 SVGAGI. CDR3 size: 12 residues. V gave up 6 bases and J gave up 2 bases; unmatched junction bases: 1. The CDR3 sequence: CASRGRAYEQYF. The CDR3 coding sequence is TGTGCCAGCAGGGGGAGGGCCTACGAGCAGTACTTC.

The chain uses TRBV28 and TRBJ2-6; D gene uncertain. Germline-derived CDR1 and CDR2 are MDHEN and SYDVKM. The CDR3 contains 14 residues. The germline V and J ends were trimmed by 3 bases and 5 bases, with 8 bases remaining between them. CDR3 protein: CASSLSIRANVLTF. DNA of the CDR3: TGTGCCAGCAGTTTGAGTATCCGGGCCAACGTCCTGACTTTC.

This clone showed up just once. The chain combines TRBV9 with TRBJ2-3; 12 bases align to TRBD2. J gave up 4 bases and V 3 bases, and 12 bases lay outside the gene matches. Germline V lookup: CDR1 SGDLS, CDR2 YYNGEE. The CDR3 runs 18 residues. For the CDR3, the DNA is TGTGCCAGCAGCGCTAGCGGGAGGGCCGTCGAACGAGCAGATACGCAGTATTTT. Protein product: CASSASGRAVERADTQYF. Variable domain in full (rest from reference TRBV9 and TRBJ2-3): DSGVTQTPKHLITATGQRVTLRCSPRSGDLSVYWYQQSLDQGLQFLIQYYNGEERAKGNILERFSAQQFPDLHSELNLSSLELGDSALYFCASSASGRAVERADTQYFGPGTRLTVL.

V gene TRBV6-5 combines with J gene TRBJ2-7, with TRBD1 matching 7 bases. Germline values: CDR1 MNHEY, CDR2 SVGAGI. V lost 7 bases to trimming and J lost 0 bases; unmatched junction nucleotides: 9. The length of the CDR3 is 15 residues. CDR3 sequence reads: CASNRGKGNSYEQYF. The DNA of the CDR3 is TGTGCCAGCAACAGGGGAAAGGGCAACTCCTACGAGCAGTACTTC.

The gene calls are TRBV21-1 and TRBJ1-2; TRBD1, as called in the table, went unchecked against the DNA. TRBV21-1 is a pseudogene. The CDR3 runs 15 residues. The CDR3 DNA reads TGTGCCAGCAGCACGAACAGGGGAACGGACTATGGCTACACCTTC. Amino acid sequence: CASSTNRGTDYGYTF.

The chain links TRBV29-1 to TRBJ2-5; D perhaps matches TRBD2 (6 bases). There are 12 residues in the CDR3. The V and J ends lost 4 bases and 4 bases respectively, with 10 bases between them. CDR1 is SQVTM and CDR2 is ANQGSEA in the germline V gene. CDR3 bases: TGCAGCGTTGCTCAGGGAGGAGAGACCCAGTACTTC. This sequence encodes CSVAQGGETQYF.

V is TRBV19 and J is TRBJ2-7; the D gene is possibly TRBD1 (5 bases). V was clipped by 0 bases and J by 4 bases, with 10 bases between them. CDR3 size: 14 residues. CDR1 and CDR2 from the germline V gene are LNHDA and SQIVND (reference sequence). The CDR3: CASSIDLGRYEQYF. The CDR3 bases are TGTGCCAGTAGTATAGATCTGGGGCGTTACGAGCAGTACTTC. Supplemented by reference TRBV19 and TRBJ2-7, the full variable domain reads DGGITQSPKYLFRKEGQNVTLSCEQNLNHDAMYWYRQDPGQGLRLIYYSQIVNDFQKGDIAEGYSVSREKKESFPLTVTSAQKNPTAFYLCASSIDLGRYEQYFGPGTRLTVT.